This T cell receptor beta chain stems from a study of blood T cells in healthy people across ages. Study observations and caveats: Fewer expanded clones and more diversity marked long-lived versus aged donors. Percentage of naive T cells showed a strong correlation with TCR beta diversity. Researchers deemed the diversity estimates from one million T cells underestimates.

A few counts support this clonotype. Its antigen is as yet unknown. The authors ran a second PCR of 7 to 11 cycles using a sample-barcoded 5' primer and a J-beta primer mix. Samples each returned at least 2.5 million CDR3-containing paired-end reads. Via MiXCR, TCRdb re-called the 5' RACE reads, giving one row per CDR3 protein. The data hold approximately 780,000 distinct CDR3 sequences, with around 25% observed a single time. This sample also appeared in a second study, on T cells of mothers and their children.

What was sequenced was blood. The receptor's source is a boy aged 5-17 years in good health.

CDR3 coding DNA: TGCAGTGCTAGAGGGGGTCTACCTTCCTACGAGCAGTACTTC. It codes for CSARGGLPSYEQYF. The chain uses TRBV20-1 and TRBJ2-7, with D unresolved. There are 14 residues in the CDR3. Germline assignment: CDR1 DFQATT and CDR2 SNEGSKA (reference sequence). The V end lost 1 base, the J end lost 1 base, and 11 bases lay between the germline ends.